This TCR beta chain was retrieved from a study of CD8 T cells in Susac syndrome. Germline V gene sequence: CDR1 MNHEY, CDR2 SMNVEV (reference sequence). The junction had 12 bases not matched to a gene; V was cut back by 5 bases and J by 5 bases. This CDR3 is 16 amino acids long. Sequencing targeted TCR beta in T cells from blood (CD8+ and CD4+). Relapsing-remitting disease, either stable or active, was present in the treatment-naive patients who were the multiple sclerosis controls. Random hexamers were used to reverse transcribe the RNA input (about 0.45 to 1 ug). Across 54 Vbeta and 13 Jbeta, TCR beta CDR3 was amplified with immunoSEQ multiplex PCR. TCRdb ran MiXCR on the immunoSEQ multiplex PCR reads and lists one entry per CDR3 protein. The sample lists roughly 200,000 distinct CDR3 sequences; approximately 95% were seen once.

Sequenced material: CD4+ T cells from PBMCs. This TCR derives from a human donor with multiple sclerosis. The chain links TRBV27 to TRBJ1-2; 9 bases map to TRBD1. CDR3 sequence: CASSASGTGSLYGYTF. DNA of the CDR3: TGTGCCAGCAGTGCCTCCGGGACAGGGTCTCTGTATGGCTACACCTTC.